These 24 T cell receptor beta chains were sequenced from one sample in a study of Ad26.COV2.S vaccination and SARS-CoV-2 variants. The treatment here: around 19 received Ad26.COV2.S at low or high dose, single or two shots; about 5 received placebo; per-sample allocation not given. Day 63 after the first vaccine or placebo injection was the time point for sampling. Profiled with immunoSEQ multiplex PCR; TCRdb holds only in-frame clones, not every one. The profile shows 300,000 to 400,000 clones, roughly 90% of them singletons. The specimen comprised peripheral blood, sampled in a trial of Ad26.COV2.S vaccine versus placebo. These receptors came from a person between 18 and 65 years old who received the Ad26.COV2.S COVID-19 vaccine or a placebo.

V gene TRBV6-5 combines with J gene TRBJ1-5; weak D call: TRBD1 (6 bases). The CDR3 is 14 residues long. The germline CDR1 and CDR2 sequences are MNHEY and SVGAGI. V lost 7 bases, J lost 3 bases, and 13 bases lay in between. The CDR3 is CASTEGETNQPQHF. The DNA of the CDR3 is TGTGCCAGCACCGAGGGGGAAACCAATCAGCCCCAGCATTTT.

Notes on this clone: Other nucleotide sequences in the sample specify the same CDR3. The V call is TRBV12-3 or TRBV12-4, the J call TRBJ2-5; 7 nucleotides align to TRBD1. Losses at the gene ends were 5 bases for V and 2 bases for J; bases not matched to a gene: 2. The CDR3 totals 13 residues. Written as DNA, the CDR3 is TGTGCCAGCAGTCCGGGACAGCAAGAGACCCAGTACTTC. Protein: CASSPGQQETQYF.

This rearrangement joins TRBV27 to TRBJ1-2; 12 bases align to TRBD1. This CDR3 has 15 amino acids. Per the germline V gene, CDR1 is MNHEY and CDR2 is SMNVEV (reference sequence). Unmatched junction bases numbered 3, after V lost 5 bases and J lost 2 bases. In nucleotides, the CDR3 is TGTGCCAGCAGTCGGGACAGGGGGCGGAACTATGGCTACACCTTC. Encoded protein: CASSRDRGRNYGYTF.

V usage is TRBV28 and J usage is TRBJ1-1; weak D call: TRBD1 (5 bases). The CDR3 consists of 16 residues. Germline CDR1 MDHEN, CDR2 SYDVKM. The ends were cut back, 5 bases at V and 1 base at J, with 17 bases in the middle. The CDR3 region is CASSTGGGYRNTEAFF. CDR3 DNA sequence: TGTGCCAGCAGTACCGGGGGAGGGTATCGGAACACTGAAGCTTTCTTT.

In its sample, this clone was seen a few times. This CDR3 is also generated by other DNA sequences in the sample. The rearrangement joins TRBV5-1 to TRBJ2-7, with 9 nucleotides matching TRBD2. This CDR3 is 15 amino acids long. Unmatched junction bases numbered 4, after V lost 2 bases and J lost 1 base. From germline, CDR1 is SGHRS and CDR2 YFSETQ. CDR3 nucleotide sequence: TGCGCCAGCAGCTTAAGCGGGGGGTCTTCCTACGAGCAGTACTTC. Amino acids: CASSLSGGSSYEQYF.

J is TRBJ1-1 and V is TRBV5-4; the D gene is possibly TRBD1 (5 bases). CDR1 and CDR2 (germline): SGHNT, YYREEE (reference sequence). V was cut by 1 base and J by 4 bases, with 8 bases left in between. CDR3 size: 13 residues. The CDR3 DNA reads TGTGCCAGCAGCTTGTGGGGGACCACTGAAGCTTTCTTT. Encoded protein: CASSLWGTTEAFF.

There are a few counts of this clone. The chain links TRBV7-9 to TRBJ1-2; 8 bases line up with TRBD1. J was trimmed by 5 bases and V by 1 base; bases with no gene match: 3. CDR1 and CDR2 from the germline V gene are SEHNR and FQNEAQ (reference sequence). CDR3 size: 14 residues. Written as DNA, the CDR3 is TGTGCCAGCAGCTTAGATACAGGGGGTTATGGCTACACCTTC. Translated, it gives CASSLDTGGYGYTF. The entire variable domain, with the rest obtained from reference TRBV7-9 and TRBJ1-2, is as follows: DTGVSQNPRHKITKRGQNVTFRCDPISEHNRLYWYRQTLGQGPEFLTYFQNEAQLEKSRLLSDRFSAERPKGSFSTLEIQRTEQGDSAMYLCASSLDTGGYGYTFGSGTRLTVV.

Only one count was recorded for this clone. The chain is built from TRBV29-1 and TRBJ1-1; TRBD1 is a possible D gene (5 bases). The CDR3 contains 12 residues. Per the germline V gene, CDR1 is SQVTM and CDR2 is ANQGSEA. The ends were cut back, 5 bases at V and 1 base at J, with 8 bases in the middle. The CDR3 DNA follows: TGCAGCGTTAGACAGCCGAACACTGAAGCTTTCTTT. This translates into CSVRQPNTEAFF.

The chain has TRBV27 and TRBJ1-2; 9 nucleotides align to TRBD1. Germline V CDR1 and CDR2: MNHEY, SMNVEV (reference sequence). The CDR3 runs to 15 residues. With V trimmed by 4 bases and J by 8 bases, 11 bases remained unmatched. DNA of the CDR3: TGTGCCAGCAGTTCAATACCGGGACAGGGAAGGGGCTACACCTTC. This translates into CASSSIPGQGRGYTF.

This clone was detected only once. The chain employs TRBV7-9 and TRBJ1-5, with unresolved D. The CDR3 totals 13 residues. Trimming removed 4 bases at V and 0 bases at J, with 4 bases between. CDR1 and CDR2 (germline): SEHNR, FQNEAQ (reference sequence). The DNA for the CDR3 is TGTGCCAGCAGCTCCAATAGCAATCAGCCCCAGCATTTT. It codes for CASSSNSNQPQHF.

The chain employs TRBV7-2 and TRBJ1-6; weak D call: TRBD1 (5 bases). This CDR3 is 16 amino acids long. The germline V gene encodes CDR1 SGHTA and CDR2 FQGNSA. V lost 1 base and J lost 11, with 18 bases in between. The CDR3 here is CASSLGVGREHTPLHF. The CDR3, as DNA: TGTGCCAGCAGCTTAGGTGTGGGCAGGGAACACACACCCCTCCACTTT. Using reference TRBV7-2 and TRBJ1-6 for the parts outside the CDR3, the full variable domain is GAGVSQSPSNKVTEKGKDVELRCDPISGHTALYWYRQSLGQGLEFLIYFQGNSAPDKSGLPSDRFSAERTGGSVSTLTIQRTQQEDSAVYLCASSLGVGREHTPLHFGNGTRLTVT.

The V call is TRBV5-4, the J call TRBJ1-1, with TRBD1 identical over 9 bases. The junction had 7 bases not matched to a gene; V was cut back by 3 bases and J by 1 base. The germline V gene has CDR1 SGHNT and CDR2 YYREEE (reference sequence). The CDR3 spans 16 residues. The CDR3 DNA reads TGTGCCAGCAGCTCTGGGACAGGGCAAAGGAACACTGAAGCTTTCTTT. Translation: CASSSGTGQRNTEAFF.

This chain joins TRBV10-2 and TRBJ2-7; D is possibly TRBD2 (5 bases). The length of the CDR3 is 14 residues. CDR1 WSHSY and CDR2 SAAADI come from the germline V gene. Trimming removed 3 bases at V and 4 bases at J, with 13 bases between. DNA of the CDR3: TGCGCCAGCAGTGACTCGCGGGCCGCTTACGAGCAGTACTTC. Its protein is CASSDSRAAYEQYF.

The genes are TRBV9 and TRBJ2-6, with a possible D match to TRBD2 (5 bases). The CDR3 sequence is 15 residues long. Trimming cost V 3 bases and J 1 base, with 8 bases left between them. The V gene's germline CDR1 is SGDLS and CDR2 YYNGEE. This CDR3 is CASSAWESGANVLTF. The CDR3 DNA sequence: TGTGCCAGCAGCGCGTGGGAGTCTGGGGCCAACGTCCTGACTTTC.

The genes are TRBV18 and TRBJ2-5; D not resolved. CDR3 length equals 17 residues. Germline assignment: CDR1 KGHSH and CDR2 LQKENI. V lost 0 bases, J lost 0 bases, and 14 bases lay in between. Here the CDR3 reads CASSPPGTASYQETQYF. CDR3 sequence (DNA): TGTGCCAGCTCACCACCTGGTACAGCTTCCTACCAAGAGACCCAGTACTTC.

The V call is TRBV27, the J call TRBJ2-7; no clear D gene. The CDR3 is 15 residues long. Trimming removed 3 bases from V and 0 bases from J, with 12 bases in between. In germline, CDR1 is MNHEY, CDR2 SMNVEV (reference sequence). The CDR3 DNA reads as TGTGCCAGCAGTTTTAAGTTCGGGTCCTCCTACGAGCAGTACTTC. Translation: CASSFKFGSSYEQYF.

The V gene is TRBV7-9, the J gene TRBJ2-1; D is unresolved. Trimming removed 0 bases at V and 8 bases at J, with 8 bases between. This CDR3 is 13 amino acids long. Looked up from germline, CDR1 is SEHNR and CDR2 is FQNEAQ (reference sequence). The CDR3 loop is CASSLAPRDEQFF. For the CDR3, the DNA is TGTGCCAGCAGCTTAGCGCCGCGCGATGAGCAGTTCTTC. Variable domain in full (rest from reference TRBV7-9 and TRBJ2-1): DTGVSQNPRHKITKRGQNVTFRCDPISEHNRLYWYRQTLGQGPEFLTYFQNEAQLEKSRLLSDRFSAERPKGSFSTLEIQRTEQGDSAMYLCASSLAPRDEQFFGPGTRLTVL.

The CDR3 loop is CASSLKGLAGGSSYNEQFF. As DNA, the CDR3 is TGTGCCAGCAGCTTGAAGGGACTAGCGGGAGGCAGCTCCTACAATGAGCAGTTCTTC. The rearrangement uses TRBV5-4 and TRBJ2-1, with 15 positions matching TRBD2. The V segment lost 1 base and the J segment 0 bases; nucleotides outside the gene matches: 5. Germline V gene data show CDR1 as SGHNT and CDR2 as YYREEE (reference sequence). This CDR3 region has 19 residues.

The V and J genes are TRBV6-2 or TRBV6-3 and TRBJ1-5; the D is unclear. Germline V gene data show CDR1 as MNHEY and CDR2 as SVGEGT. This CDR3 has 15 residues. V was trimmed by 6 bases and J by 7 bases, leaving 19 bases between them. The CDR3 spells CASSPGTDPGQPQHF. The CDR3 DNA follows: TGTGCCAGCAGCCCCGGAACAGACCCGGGGCAGCCCCAGCATTTT.

This chain links TRBV5-6 with TRBJ2-7, with D unresolved. Trimming shortened V by 1 base and J by 3 bases, and 11 bases separated the two germline ends. Germline V gene lookup returns CDR1 SGHDT and CDR2 YYEEEE. The CDR3 extends over 14 amino acids. CDR3 sequence reads: CASSLYGVLYEQYF. The CDR3 region has the DNA TGTGCCAGCAGCTTGTATGGGGTACTCTACGAGCAGTACTTC.

The chain joins TRBV4-2 to TRBJ1-6; unclear D gene. Germline loops: CDR1 LGHNA, CDR2 YNFKEQ. The CDR3 is 14 residues long. Deletions cut 1 base from V and 7 bases from J, with 8 bases between. The CDR3 reads CASSQGQDNSPLHF. In DNA form, the CDR3 reads TGTGCCAGCAGCCAAGGGCAGGACAATTCACCCCTCCACTTT.

V gene TRBV12-3 or TRBV12-4 combines with J gene TRBJ1-1; no firm D call. This CDR3 is 12 amino acids long. V lost 1 base and J 8 bases, leaving 8 bases between the germline ends. CDR3 sequence reads: CASSLGTREAFF. DNA for the CDR3: TGTGCCAGCAGTTTAGGGACTCGGGAAGCTTTCTTT.

The DNA of the CDR3 is TGTGCCAGCAGCTTAGACCCCCAAGGGCCCTACGAGCAGTACTTC. It encodes CASSLDPQGPYEQYF. This chain connects TRBV7-3 to TRBJ2-7; D unclear. CDR1 and CDR2 from the germline V gene are SGHTA and FQGTGA. The CDR3 sequence is 15 residues long. V was pared by 2 bases and J by 2 bases, with 13 bases between.

V usage is TRBV3-1 (or the pseudogene TRBV3-2) and J usage is TRBJ2-5, with D hard to call. V lost 1 base to trimming and J lost 2 bases, with 14 bases between them. Germline V gene lookup returns CDR1 LGHDT and CDR2 YNNKEL (reference sequence). The CDR3 runs to 16 residues. The CDR3 here is CASSQAIRRIQETQYF. CDR3 DNA: TGTGCCAGCAGCCAAGCGATCAGGCGGATTCAAGAGACCCAGTACTTC.